These T cell receptor beta chains were read from a single sample in a study of blood T cell repertoires in COVID-19. The method was immunoSEQ multiplex PCR; TCRdb's version includes in-frame clones alone and lacks a portion of them. Found here are some 150,000 clones, 65% to 85% of them singletons; the top ten hold 3.6%. Input material: PBMCs or T cells enriched from blood (not recorded which). The origin of the receptors is a woman between 50 and 59 years old in a cohort exposed to, infected with or recovered from COVID-19 (not recorded which). The CDR3 runs from the conserved cysteine through the conserved F or W. The D gene is left open where the match is weak. Size is stated for part of the rows, as once, few or many counts, or as a class when the clone is expanded.

clone size	D gene	V gene	J gene	CDR3 protein	CDR3 DNA
-	-	TRBV12-2	TRBJ2-7	CASRLCQAGDAYEQYF	TGTGCAAGTCGCTTATGCCAAGCGGGAGACGCCTACGAGCAGTACTTC
-	-	TRBV10-3	TRBJ1-5	CAISPGTPSSNQPQHF	TGTGCCATCAGCCCCGGGACACCAAGTAGCAATCAGCCCCAGCATTTT
-	TRBD1	TRBV6-5	TRBJ1-2	CASRRTGGDGYTF	TGTGCCAGCAGGCGGACAGGAGGGGATGGCTACACCTTC
once	-	TRBV28	TRBJ1-1	CASISIGQGFEAFF	TGTGCCAGCATCTCAATCGGCCAGGGGTTTGAAGCTTTCTTT
once	TRBD2	TRBV7-6	TRBJ2-5	CASSSSAAGGPGSETQYF	TGTGCCAGCAGCTCTTCTGCTGCGGGGGGACCAGGGTCGGAGACCCAGTACTTC
-	TRBD1	TRBV28	TRBJ1-2	CASSSPGQGAGGYTF	TGTGCCAGCAGTTCTCCCGGACAGGGGGCAGGGGGCTACACCTTC
-	-	TRBV7-3	TRBJ2-2	CASSLNTDYTGELFF	TGTGCCAGCAGCTTAAATACTGACTACACCGGGGAGCTGTTTTTT
-	TRBD1	TRBV9	TRBJ1-2	CASSPRTGGGPNYGYTF	TGTGCCAGCAGCCCTCGGACAGGGGGAGGCCCTAACTATGGCTACACCTTC
-	TRBD1	TRBV28	TRBJ1-2	CASTGTGVNYGYTF	TGTGCCAGCACCGGGACAGGGGTGAACTATGGCTACACCTTC
-	-	TRBV7-9	TRBJ1-4	CASSYSQGGREKLFF	TGTGCCAGCAGCTATAGTCAGGGTGGCAGGGAAAAACTGTTTTTT
-	TRBD1	TRBV5-4	TRBJ1-4	CASSFQGVNEKLFF	TGTGCCAGCAGCTTCCAGGGGGTTAATGAAAAACTGTTTTTT
-	-	TRBV5-8	TRBJ2-6	CASSLGLWRDSGANVLTF	TGTGCCAGCAGCTTGGGTCTTTGGAGAGACTCTGGGGCCAACGTCCTGACTTTC
-	-	TRBV19	TRBJ1-1	CASRPGHKSPEAFF	TGTGCCAGTAGGCCGGGACACAAAAGCCCTGAAGCTTTCTTT
-	-	TRBV5-1	TRBJ2-2	CASSLQQVPGELFF	TGCGCCAGCAGCCTTCAACAGGTTCCCGGGGAGCTGTTTTTT
-	TRBD1	TRBV6-2/TRBV6-3	TRBJ1-2	CASSYADAGGFYGYTF	TGTGCCAGCAGTTACGCGGATGCAGGGGGCTTCTATGGCTACACCTTC
-	-	TRBV7-8	TRBJ1-3	CASSFDSTNIYF	TGTGCCAGCAGCTTCGACAGCACTAACATATATTTT
-	-	TRBV28	TRBJ1-1	CASSFGPDRPRIGEAFF	TGTGCCAGCAGTTTCGGCCCAGACAGGCCTAGGATTGGTGAAGCTTTCTTT
few	-	TRBV15	TRBJ1-2	CATSRDGSRTVRYGYTF	TGTGCCACCAGCAGAGATGGATCGCGGACAGTGAGATATGGCTACACCTTC
-	-	TRBV28	TRBJ2-7	CASSYRTYSSYEQYF	TGTGCCAGCAGTTACCGGACTTACAGCTCCTACGAGCAGTACTTC
-	-	TRBV27	TRBJ2-1	CASSFWDTYDNEQFF	TGTGCCAGCAGTTTCTGGGACACCTACGACAATGAGCAGTTCTTC
-	TRBD2	TRBV28	TRBJ2-1	CASKVAGTNEQFF	TGTGCCAGCAAGGTAGCGGGGACTAATGAGCAGTTCTTC
-	TRBD1	TRBV9	TRBJ2-7	CASSSGTDISYEQYF	TGTGCCAGCAGCTCAGGGACAGATATTTCCTACGAGCAGTACTTC
once	-	TRBV5-1	TRBJ2-7	CASSFSGGSSYEQYF	TGCGCCAGCAGCTTTAGCGGCGGAAGCTCCTACGAGCAGTACTTC
-	-	TRBV29-1	TRBJ1-1	CSGRDGEYTEAFF	TGCTCGGGGAGGGACGGTGAGTACACTGAAGCTTTCTTT
-	-	TRBV19	TRBJ1-2	CASGEGKGGYTF	TGTGCCAGTGGGGAGGGGAAAGGTGGCTACACCTTC
once	-	TRBV7-8	TRBJ2-7	CASSWTHNYEQYF	TGTGCCAGCAGCTGGACACATAACTACGAGCAGTACTTC
once	TRBD1	TRBV29-1	TRBJ1-5	CSVVVVTGGPNQPQHF	TGCAGCGTTGTTGTCGTGACAGGGGGCCCCAATCAGCCCCAGCATTTT